These 3 T cell receptor beta chains came from one sample sequenced in a study of spatial heterogeneity in lung cancer. These receptors lack a known antigen. Time point given: sample taken at primary tumor resection. TCRdb called the 5' RACE reads again in MiXCR, with one record for every CDR3 protein. Altogether 25,000 to 30,000 distinct CDR3 sequences are present, just over 7% being singletons, with the ten largest covering roughly 22%. Overall study findings and caveats: For expanded intratumoral alpha and beta TCRs, counts tracked tumor mutation counts.

Sequenced material: lung tumor tissue, taken at surgery. The receptors come from a male donor with early-stage non-small cell lung cancer.

The sample holds many counts of this clonotype. The genes are TRBV9 and TRBJ2-2, with D uncertain. CDR1 and CDR2 from the germline V gene are SGDLS and YYNGEE. CDR3 length: 11 amino acids. V was trimmed by 1 base and J by 6 bases, leaving 1 base between them. Here the CDR3 reads CASSVPGELFF. CDR3 nucleotide sequence: TGTGCCAGCAGCGTACCCGGGGAGCTGTTTTTT.

This sequence joins TRBV6-2 or TRBV6-3 and TRBJ2-1; D tentatively fits TRBD1 or TRBD2 (5 bases each). There are 14 residues in the CDR3. Germline CDR1 and CDR2: MNHEY and SVGEGT. V was trimmed by 6 bases and J by 6 bases, leaving 15 bases between them. Written as DNA, the CDR3 is TGTGCCAGCAGCCCGACCGGGACCACCAATGAGCAGTTCTTC. It is translated as CASSPTGTTNEQFF.

This clonotype was detected ten times or more. The rearrangement links TRBV2 to TRBJ2-2; D remains ambiguous. The germline V gene has CDR1 SNHLY and CDR2 FYNNEI. The CDR3 runs 15 residues. Trimming shortened V by 7 bases and J by 1 base, and 13 bases separated the two germline ends. The chain's CDR3 is CASKDATLNTGELFF. The CDR3 DNA is TGTGCCAGCAAGGATGCGACACTGAACACCGGGGAGCTGTTTTTT. The full variable domain, with the rest looked up from reference TRBV2 and TRBJ2-2, is EPEVTQTPSHQVTQMGQEVILRCVPISNHLYFYWYRQILGQKVEFLVSFYNNEISEKSEIFDDQFSVERPDGSNFTLKIRSTKLEDSAMYFCASKDATLNTGELFFGEGSRLTVL.